These T cell receptor beta chains were read from a single sample in a study of T cell repertoires in cytomegalovirus infection. The antigens of these receptors remain unknown. TCRdb analysed the reads with MiXCR anew, one entry per CDR3 protein. The profile shows 55,000 to 85,000 distinct CDR3 sequences, 20% of them singletons. The sequences come from CD8+ T cells from cultured PBMCs, collected from culture after CMV antigen stimulation. These receptors came from a human donor in good health (CMV status not recorded). Some clones in this sample may be carry-over from other donors' samples. Each CDR3 is given without its conserved first and last residue.

V: TRBV29-1; CDR3: SVEGRTTYEQY
V: TRBV7-9; CDR3: ASSSDGVSPLH
V: TRBV12-3/TRBV12-4; CDR3: ASSIPQSSYEQY
V: TRBV6-5; CDR3: ASSYKGPFRDRGGEAF
V: TRBV4-1; CDR3: ASSQDLFEGRYTEAF
V: TRBV7-2; CDR3: ASSYRTGGTEAF
V: TRBV7-3; CDR3: ASSFQGARETQY
V: TRBV6-6; CDR3: ASSYSRPSYEQY
V: TRBV3-1; CDR3: ASSRPGRKNYEQY
V: TRBV5-5; CDR3: ASSFSGAPSYEQY
V: TRBV13; CDR3: ASSSPGAGAYEQY
V: TRBV29-1; CDR3: SVEDGDRGDGLAGELF
V: TRBV6-1; CDR3: ASSDLTGTRWSSYNEQF
V: TRBV4-2; CDR3: ASSQEVSGGTYEQY
V: TRBV6-2/TRBV6-3; CDR3: ASSFRQFYEQY
V: TRBV6-1; CDR3: ASSEAVGTAIYGYT
V: TRBV6-5; CDR3: ASSSGTGPQH
V: TRBV4-3; CDR3: ASSPGGTGAPGELF
V: TRBV7-6; CDR3: ASSLGLDLDTQY
V: TRBV13; CDR3: ASTWTGGANSPLH
V: TRBV6-2/TRBV6-3; CDR3: ASSYLPGQGADSPLH
V: TRBV6-6; CDR3: ASSGMGPSSYEQY
V: TRBV27; CDR3: ASSRDFTDTQY
V: TRBV4-3; CDR3: ASSSQEPALYGYT
V: TRBV7-2; CDR3: ASSLGLAGFTGELF
V: TRBV7-9; CDR3: ASSFPENTEAF
V: TRBV7-2; CDR3: ASSFRQGHMPFYGYT
V: TRBV11-2; CDR3: ASTYLAGGHNEQF
V: TRBV11-2; CDR3: ASSPFVEQF
V: TRBV7-9; CDR3: ASNSWDRPGDIQY